Below, 2 T cell receptor beta chains from the same sample are listed, as sequenced in a study of T cell changes during pregnancy in multiple sclerosis (dated by TCRdb to between 2018 and 2021). Libraries were made using the immunoSEQ multiplex PCR assay. TCRdb took over this immuneACCESS table, retaining in-frame rearrangements with V and J assigned. Such tables are incomplete; in checked studies, under half of the missing clones stem from an unresolved V gene, and the remainder is unexplained. This sample gives some 99,000 clones in total; about 91% of them show up just once. The ten largest clones capture about 2.5% of the sample. Sequences were derived from peripheral blood, sampled after pregnancy. The receptor set was obtained from a female donor in good health, enrolled as a control in a pregnancy study.

This rearrangement joins TRBV5-8 to TRBJ1-1; 7 bases match TRBD1. This CDR3 is 15 amino acids long. CDR1 and CDR2 from the germline V gene are SGHTS and YDEGEE. The J segment lost 10 bases and the V segment lost 9 bases, leaving 21 bases of the junction unmatched. CDR3 bases: TGTGCCATCCTTCTCGACAGGGAGAGTTTCCGAGGAGCTTTCTTT. Translating gives CAILLDRESFRGAFF.

This clone was recorded once. The genes are TRBV12-5 and TRBJ1-2; D remains unclear. V lost 5 bases to trimming and J lost 8 bases, with 15 bases between them. CDR3 length: 13 residues. Germline V CDR1 and CDR2: LGHNT, FRNRAP. This CDR3 reads CASGQAQSGGYTF. The CDR3 coding sequence is TGTGCTAGTGGTCAGGCCCAAAGCGGAGGCTACACCTTC.